This TCR beta chain was sequenced in a study of blood T cells in healthy people across ages. Study-wide background: In model experiments, template switching was able to capture about one barcoded beta molecule for every two T cells that were present.

CDR3 size: 20 residues. CDR1 is MGHRA, CDR2 YSYEKL, per germline. Samples each had at least 5 micrograms of total RNA extracted. A second PCR, run for about 7 to 11 cycles, used a sample-barcoded 5' primer plus a J-beta primer mix. Unique molecular identifiers of 12 random nucleotides labeled each cDNA. Each CDR3 protein is one row after TCRdb ran MiXCR on the 5' RACE reads. The profile covers hundreds of thousands of distinct CDR3 sequences, with approximately 25% appearing a single time and around 10% taken by the ten largest. This same sample was also part of a study on T cells of mothers and their children. From that paper: Persistent microchimeric T cell clones were not found at ~100 per million sensitivity.

The chain carries TRBV4-1 and TRBJ2-5, with D possibly being TRBD2 (8 bases). The J call may not be correct, given that the DNA end is closer to TRBJ2-1. The source material was blood. The TCR originated in a boy between 10 and 17 years old in good health. CDR3 loop: CASSFRQGRAGDPSYNEQFF. CDR3 sequence (DNA): TGCGCCAGCAGCTTCCGACAGGGACGAGCGGGGGACCCGTCCTACAATGAGCAGTTCTTC.